Listed here are 15 T cell receptor beta chains from one sample, sequenced in a study of blood T cell repertoires in COVID-19. The method was immunoSEQ multiplex PCR; TCRdb's version includes in-frame clones alone and lacks a portion of them. The data contain over 200,000 clones, about 86% of them singletons. Sequencing used peripheral blood. The receptors shown here come from a man in his fifties with active or convalescent COVID-19.

This chain joins TRBV6-2 or TRBV6-3 and TRBJ2-7, with TRBD1 matching 7 bases. The CDR3 contains 13 residues. Unmatched junction bases numbered 6, after V lost 6 bases and J lost 4 bases. Germline CDR1 reads MNHEY; CDR2 reads SVGEGT. In DNA, the CDR3 is TGTGCCAGCAGCCTCCAACAGGGGTACGAGCAGTACTTC. Protein sequence: CASSLQQGYEQYF.

V and J are TRBV27 and TRBJ1-5, with unresolved D. Between the trimmed V and J ends, which lost 4 bases and 2 bases, there was a span of 12 bases. Looked up from germline, CDR1 is MNHEY and CDR2 is SMNVEV (reference sequence). CDR3 length: 15 amino acids. CDR3: CASSSPEGRNQPQHF. The CDR3, as DNA: TGTGCCAGCAGTTCCCCAGAGGGTCGCAATCAGCCCCAGCATTTT.

The chain is built from TRBV19 and TRBJ1-2, with D tentatively TRBD1 (6 bases). The V end was cut by 3 bases, the J end by 5 bases, with 16 bases between. The length of the CDR3 is 15 residues. The germline V gene encodes CDR1 LNHDA and CDR2 SQIVND (reference sequence). The DNA for the CDR3 is TGTGCCAGTAGTATGAATACAGGGAGGGGATATGGCTACACCTTC. It translates to CASSMNTGRGYGYTF.

The chain combines TRBV7-2 with TRBJ2-3; D unclear. Between the trimmed V and J ends, which lost 3 bases and 0 bases, there was a span of 10 bases. The CDR3 totals 15 residues. The germline V gene encodes CDR1 SGHTA and CDR2 FQGNSA. The CDR3 spells CASSFPLSSTDTQYF. The CDR3 coding sequence is TGTGCCAGCAGCTTCCCCTTATCTAGCACAGATACGCAGTATTTT.

The gene calls are TRBV24-1 and TRBJ1-1, with 9 bases fitting TRBD1. CDR3 length: 15 amino acids. CDR1 KGHDR and CDR2 SFDVKD come from the germline V gene. The V segment lost 2 bases and the J segment 7 bases; nucleotides outside the gene matches: 7. The CDR3 loop is CATSDSGQGRGEAFF. CDR3 nucleotide sequence: TGTGCCACCAGTGATTCCGGACAGGGGAGGGGTGAAGCTTTCTTT.

The chain carries TRBV7-6 and TRBJ2-1; 9 bases align to TRBD2. Germline CDR1 reads SGHVS; CDR2 reads FNYEAQ. With 0 bases clipped from V and 4 bases from J, the junction kept 7 bases outside the gene matches. The CDR3 runs to 17 residues. The CDR3 here is CASSLAPGTSTYNEQFF. CDR3 coding DNA: TGTGCCAGCAGCTTAGCACCCGGGACTAGCACATACAATGAGCAGTTCTTC.

V and J are TRBV6-6 and TRBJ1-6, with 7 bases that match TRBD1. V lost 6 bases, J lost 9 bases, and 11 bases stayed unmatched. CDR1 MNHNY and CDR2 SVGAGI come from the germline V gene (reference sequence). The CDR3 consists of 15 residues. The CDR3 DNA reads as TGTGCCAGCAGGAGCAGACAGGGCAATTCTTCACCCCTCCACTTT. Translation gives CASRSRQGNSSPLHF.

V is TRBV5-1 and J is TRBJ1-3, with D unresolved. Germline assignment: CDR1 SGHRS and CDR2 YFSETQ. The CDR3 totals 15 residues. Trimming cost V 0 bases and J 8 bases, with 15 bases left between them. The CDR3 nucleotides are TGCGCCAGCAGCTTGGCTCTGAACTCCGGGGACACCATATATTTT. Protein product: CASSLALNSGDTIYF. Using reference TRBV5-1 and TRBJ1-3 for the parts outside the CDR3, the full variable domain is KAGVTQTPRYLIKTRGQQVTLSCSPISGHRSVSWYQQTPGQGLQFLFEYFSETQRNKGNFPGRFSGRQFSNSRSEMNVSTLELGDSALYLCASSLALNSGDTIYFGEGSWLTVV.

The J gene is TRBJ1-2, the V gene TRBV6-2 or TRBV6-3; 9 nucleotides match TRBD1. V trimming: 0 bases; J trimming: 6 bases; junction bases outside the gene matches: 2. The CDR3 consists of 14 residues. Germline CDR1 reads MNHEY; CDR2 reads SVGEGT. The CDR3 nucleotides are TGTGCCAGCAGTTACTCGGACAGGGGCGATGGCTACACCTTC. Translated, it gives CASSYSDRGDGYTF.

V is TRBV5-1 and J is TRBJ1-2; TRBD1 agrees at 7 bases. The trim removed 0 bases at V and 4 bases at J, leaving 12 bases unmatched. This CDR3 contains 17 residues. Germline V lookup: CDR1 SGHRS, CDR2 YFSETQ. The DNA of the CDR3 is TGCGCCAGCAGCTTGGGACAGGGCGCCCCTGTAATCTATGGCTACACCTTC. Translation: CASSLGQGAPVIYGYTF.

The chain employs TRBV12-3 or TRBV12-4 and TRBJ1-2; weak D call: TRBD1 (5 bases). The CDR3 is 13 residues long. Trimming pared 6 bases from V and 4 bases from J, leaving 12 bases between. CDR3: CASRPGQAYGYTF. In DNA, the CDR3 is TGTGCCAGCAGACCAGGACAAGCCTATGGCTACACCTTC.

The chain uses TRBV6-5 and TRBJ2-7; 9 bases line up with TRBD1. The trim removed 7 bases at V and 3 bases at J, leaving 7 bases unmatched. Germline V gives CDR1 MNHEY, CDR2 SVGAGI. This CDR3 spans 14 amino acids. Here the CDR3 reads CASNEPGQGYEQYF. In nucleotides, the CDR3 is TGTGCCAGCAACGAACCGGGACAGGGCTACGAGCAGTACTTC.

V gene TRBV28 combines with J gene TRBJ1-6; 7 bases are a match to TRBD1. CDR1 is MDHEN and CDR2 is SYDVKM in the germline V gene. The CDR3 runs to 14 residues. Germline trimming cut 8 bases from V and 6 bases from J; bases unmatched to any gene: 7. The CDR3 region has the DNA TGTGCCAGCCGCCCGGGGACAGCTAATTCACCCCTCCACTTT. Protein product: CASRPGTANSPLHF. The full variable domain, in which reference TRBV28 and TRBJ1-6 provide the parts outside the CDR3, is DVKVTQSSRYLVKRTGEKVFLECVQDMDHENMFWYRQDPGLGLRLIYFSYDVKMKEKGDIPEGYSVSREKKERFSLILESASTNQTSMYLCASRPGTANSPLHFGNGTRLTVT.

V gene TRBV11-3 combines with J gene TRBJ2-7, with TRBD1 matching over 9 bases. The germline CDR1 and CDR2 sequences are SGHNT and YENEEA. The CDR3 runs to 13 residues. V shed 5 bases, J shed 4 bases, and the junction held 3 bases outside the gene matches. CDR3 loop: CASSIDRGYEQYF. CDR3 nucleotide sequence: TGTGCCAGCAGCATTGACAGGGGGTACGAGCAGTACTTC.

The chain has TRBV5-1 and TRBJ1-1; no clear D. Trimming took off 3 bases at V and 3 bases at J, with 9 bases between the two ends. Germline V CDR1 and CDR2: SGHRS, YFSETQ. The CDR3 loop spans 13 amino acids. The CDR3 spells CASSSQTDTEAFF. As DNA, the CDR3 is TGCGCCAGCAGCTCCCAGACTGACACTGAAGCTTTCTTT. The variable domain in full, with the rest retrieved from reference TRBV5-1 and TRBJ1-1, is KAGVTQTPRYLIKTRGQQVTLSCSPISGHRSVSWYQQTPGQGLQFLFEYFSETQRNKGNFPGRFSGRQFSNSRSEMNVSTLELGDSALYLCASSSQTDTEAFFGQGTRLTVV.